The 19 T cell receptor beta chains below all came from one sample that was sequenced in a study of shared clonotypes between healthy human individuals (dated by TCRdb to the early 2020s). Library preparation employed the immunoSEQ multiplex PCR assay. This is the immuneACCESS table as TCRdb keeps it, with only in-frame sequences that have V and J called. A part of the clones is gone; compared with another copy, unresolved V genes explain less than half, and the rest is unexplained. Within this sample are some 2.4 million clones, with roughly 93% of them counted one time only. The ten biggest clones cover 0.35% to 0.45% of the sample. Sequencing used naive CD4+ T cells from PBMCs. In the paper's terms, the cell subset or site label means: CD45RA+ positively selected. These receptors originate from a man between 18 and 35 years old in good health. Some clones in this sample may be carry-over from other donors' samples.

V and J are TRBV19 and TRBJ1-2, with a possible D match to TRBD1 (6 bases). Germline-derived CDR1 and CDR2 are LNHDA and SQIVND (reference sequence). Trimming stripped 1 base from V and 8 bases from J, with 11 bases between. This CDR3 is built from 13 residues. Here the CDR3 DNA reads TGTGCCAGTAGTATAGGTGACAGGCGGGGCTACACCTTC. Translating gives CASSIGDRRGYTF.

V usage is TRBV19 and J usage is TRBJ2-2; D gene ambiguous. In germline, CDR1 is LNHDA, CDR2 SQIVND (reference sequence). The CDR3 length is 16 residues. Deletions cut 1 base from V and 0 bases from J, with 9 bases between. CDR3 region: CASSIGGGTNTGELFF. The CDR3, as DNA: TGTGCCAGTAGTATAGGAGGCGGAACGAACACCGGGGAGCTGTTTTTT.

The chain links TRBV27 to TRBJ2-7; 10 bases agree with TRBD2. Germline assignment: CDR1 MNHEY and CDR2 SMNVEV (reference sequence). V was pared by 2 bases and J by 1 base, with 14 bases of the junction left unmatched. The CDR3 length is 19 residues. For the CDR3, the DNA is TGTGCCAGCAGTTTAAATCCCGCCCAGGGTAGCGGGGGGTCCTACGAGCAGTACTTC. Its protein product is CASSLNPAQGSGGSYEQYF.

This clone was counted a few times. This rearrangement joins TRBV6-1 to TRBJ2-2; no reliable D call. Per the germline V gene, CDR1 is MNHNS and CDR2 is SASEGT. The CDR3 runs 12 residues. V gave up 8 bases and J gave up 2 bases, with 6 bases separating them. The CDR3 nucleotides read TGTGCCAGCCCAGCAAACACCGGGGAGCTGTTTTTT. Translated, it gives CASPANTGELFF.

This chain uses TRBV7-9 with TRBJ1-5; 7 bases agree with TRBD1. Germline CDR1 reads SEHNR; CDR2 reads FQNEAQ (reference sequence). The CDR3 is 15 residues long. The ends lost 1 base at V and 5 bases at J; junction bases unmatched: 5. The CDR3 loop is CASSLGQGVHQPQHF. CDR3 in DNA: TGTGCCAGCAGCTTAGGGCAGGGGGTCCATCAGCCCCAGCATTTT.

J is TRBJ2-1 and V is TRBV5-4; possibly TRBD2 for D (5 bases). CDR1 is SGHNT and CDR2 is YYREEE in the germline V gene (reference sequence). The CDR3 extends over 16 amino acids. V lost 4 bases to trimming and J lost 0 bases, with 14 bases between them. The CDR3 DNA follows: TGTGCCAGCAGCCCGCTTAGCGTAAGCTCCTACAATGAGCAGTTCTTC. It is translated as CASSPLSVSSYNEQFF.

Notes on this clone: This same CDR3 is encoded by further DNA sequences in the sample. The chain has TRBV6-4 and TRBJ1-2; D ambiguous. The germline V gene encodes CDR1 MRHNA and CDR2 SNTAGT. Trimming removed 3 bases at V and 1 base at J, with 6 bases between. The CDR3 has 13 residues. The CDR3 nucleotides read TGTGCCAGCAGTGAGGGAGGTAACTATGGCTACACCTTC. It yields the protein CASSEGGNYGYTF.

The CDR3 DNA follows: TGTGCCAGCAGTGTTCAGGGAGGAGAATATGGCTACACCTTC. Protein product: CASSVQGGEYGYTF. The V call is TRBV2, the J call TRBJ1-2; D is possibly TRBD1 (5 bases). Germline assignment: CDR1 SNHLY and CDR2 FYNNEI. CDR3 length: 14 residues. Deletions cut 4 bases from V and 5 bases from J, with 14 bases between. The variable domain in full, completed from reference TRBV2 and TRBJ1-2, reads EPEVTQTPSHQVTQMGQEVILRCVPISNHLYFYWYRQILGQKVEFLVSFYNNEISEKSEIFDDQFSVERPDGSNFTLKIRSTKLEDSAMYFCASSVQGGEYGYTFGSGTRLTVV.

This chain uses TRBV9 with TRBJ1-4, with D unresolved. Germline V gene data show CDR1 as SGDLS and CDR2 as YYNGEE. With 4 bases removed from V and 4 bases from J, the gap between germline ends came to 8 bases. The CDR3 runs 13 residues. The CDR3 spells CASSPRDNEKLFF. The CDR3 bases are TGTGCCAGCAGCCCTAGGGATAATGAAAAACTGTTTTTT. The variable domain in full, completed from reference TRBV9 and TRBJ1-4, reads DSGVTQTPKHLITATGQRVTLRCSPRSGDLSVYWYQQSLDQGLQFLIQYYNGEERAKGNILERFSAQQFPDLHSELNLSSLELGDSALYFCASSPRDNEKLFFGSGTQLSVL.

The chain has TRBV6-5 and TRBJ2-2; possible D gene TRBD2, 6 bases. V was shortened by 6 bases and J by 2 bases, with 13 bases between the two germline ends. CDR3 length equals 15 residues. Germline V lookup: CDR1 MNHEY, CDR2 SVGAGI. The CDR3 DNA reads TGTGCCAGCAGACCGGGACTTGTTAACACCGGGGAGCTGTTTTTT. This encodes CASRPGLVNTGELFF.

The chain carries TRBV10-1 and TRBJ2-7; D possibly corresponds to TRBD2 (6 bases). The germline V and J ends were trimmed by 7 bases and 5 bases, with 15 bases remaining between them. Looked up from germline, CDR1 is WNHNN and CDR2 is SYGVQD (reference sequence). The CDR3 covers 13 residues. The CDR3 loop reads CASTRNRGNEQYF. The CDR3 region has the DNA TGCGCCAGCACTCGGAATCGGGGGAACGAGCAGTACTTC.

The CDR3 here is CASSGTGFLYEQYF. The CDR3 bases are TGTGCCAGCAGCGGGACAGGGTTTTTGTACGAGCAGTACTTC. V and J are TRBV6-1 and TRBJ2-7, with 9 positions matching TRBD1. CDR1 and CDR2 (germline): MNHNS, SASEGT. CDR3 length: 14 amino acids. V trimming: 6 bases; J trimming: 4 bases; junction bases outside the gene matches: 7.

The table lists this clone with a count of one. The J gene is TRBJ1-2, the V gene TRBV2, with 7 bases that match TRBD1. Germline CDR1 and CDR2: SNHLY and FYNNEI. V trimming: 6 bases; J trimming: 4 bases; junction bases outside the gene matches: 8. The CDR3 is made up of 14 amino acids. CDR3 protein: CASSVGTVSYGYTF. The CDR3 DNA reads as TGTGCCAGCAGCGTTGGGACAGTAAGCTATGGCTACACCTTC.

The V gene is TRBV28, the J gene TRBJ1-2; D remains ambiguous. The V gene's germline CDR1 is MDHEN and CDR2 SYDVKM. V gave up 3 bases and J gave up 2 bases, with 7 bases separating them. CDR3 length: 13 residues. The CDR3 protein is CASSFVQNYGYTF. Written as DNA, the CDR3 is TGTGCCAGCAGTTTTGTGCAGAACTATGGCTACACCTTC.

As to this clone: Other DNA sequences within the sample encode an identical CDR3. The CDR3 DNA sequence: TGTGCCAGCAGCTTAGAGACAGGGAATCAGCCCCAGCATTTT. The encoded protein is CASSLETGNQPQHF. The V gene is TRBV7-2, the J gene TRBJ1-5, with TRBD1 matching 7 bases. Looked up from germline, CDR1 is SGHTA and CDR2 is FQGNSA. After removal of 1 base from V and 4 bases from J, the junction contained 1 base not matched to a gene. This CDR3 has 14 amino acids.

CDR3 sequence: CASRGSDGSSGNTIYF. The CDR3 nucleotides are TGTGCCAGTAGGGGCTCGGACGGCTCCTCTGGAAACACCATATATTTT. V gene TRBV19 combines with J gene TRBJ1-3; D remains unclear. Germline CDR1 LNHDA, CDR2 SQIVND (reference sequence). This CDR3 contains 16 residues. V was trimmed by 6 bases and J by 0 bases, leaving 15 bases between them.

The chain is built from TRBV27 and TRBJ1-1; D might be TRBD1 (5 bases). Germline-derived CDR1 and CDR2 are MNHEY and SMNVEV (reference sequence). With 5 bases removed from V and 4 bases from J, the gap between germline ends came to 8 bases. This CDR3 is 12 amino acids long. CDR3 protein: CASSGGSTEAFF. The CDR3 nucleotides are TGTGCCAGCAGTGGGGGTAGCACTGAAGCTTTCTTT.

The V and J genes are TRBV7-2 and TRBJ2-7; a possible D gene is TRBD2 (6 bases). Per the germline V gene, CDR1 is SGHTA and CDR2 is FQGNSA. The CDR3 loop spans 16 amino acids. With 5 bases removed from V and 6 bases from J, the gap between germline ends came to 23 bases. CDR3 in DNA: TGTGCCAGCAGCCTAAGGTCCGGGACTGCGGGTTCCGAGCAGTACTTC. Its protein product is CASSLRSGTAGSEQYF.

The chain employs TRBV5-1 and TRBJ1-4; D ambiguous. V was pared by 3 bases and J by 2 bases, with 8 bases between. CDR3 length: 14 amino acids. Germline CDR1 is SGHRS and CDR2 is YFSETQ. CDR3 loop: CASSSQVTNEKLFF. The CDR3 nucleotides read TGCGCCAGCAGCTCCCAGGTGACTAATGAAAAACTGTTTTTT. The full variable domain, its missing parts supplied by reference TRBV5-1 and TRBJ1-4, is KAGVTQTPRYLIKTRGQQVTLSCSPISGHRSVSWYQQTPGQGLQFLFEYFSETQRNKGNFPGRFSGRQFSNSRSEMNVSTLELGDSALYLCASSSQVTNEKLFFGSGTQLSVL.